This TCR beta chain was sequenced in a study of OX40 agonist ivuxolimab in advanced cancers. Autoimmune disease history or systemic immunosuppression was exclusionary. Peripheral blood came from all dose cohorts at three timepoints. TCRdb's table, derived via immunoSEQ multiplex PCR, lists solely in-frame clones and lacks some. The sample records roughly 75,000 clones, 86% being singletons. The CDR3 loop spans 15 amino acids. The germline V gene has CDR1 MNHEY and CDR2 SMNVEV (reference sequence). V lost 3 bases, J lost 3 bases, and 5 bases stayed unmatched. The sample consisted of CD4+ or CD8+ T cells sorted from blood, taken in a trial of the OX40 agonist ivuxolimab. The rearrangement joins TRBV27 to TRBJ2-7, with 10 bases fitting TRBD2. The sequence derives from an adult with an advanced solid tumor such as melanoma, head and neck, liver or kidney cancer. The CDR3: CASSLTSGPIYEQYF. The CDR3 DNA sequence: TGTGCCAGCAGTTTGACTAGCGGGCCGATCTACGAGCAGTACTTC.